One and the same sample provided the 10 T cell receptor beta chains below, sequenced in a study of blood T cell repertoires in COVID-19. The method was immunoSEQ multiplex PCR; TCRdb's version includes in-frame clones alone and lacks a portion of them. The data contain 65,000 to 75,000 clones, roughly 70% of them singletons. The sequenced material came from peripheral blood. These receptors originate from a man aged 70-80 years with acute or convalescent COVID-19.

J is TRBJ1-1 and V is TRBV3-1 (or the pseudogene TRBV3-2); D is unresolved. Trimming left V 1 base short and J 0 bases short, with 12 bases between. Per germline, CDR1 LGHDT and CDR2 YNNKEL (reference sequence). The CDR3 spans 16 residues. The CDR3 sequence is CASSQVQSFMNTEAFF. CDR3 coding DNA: TGTGCCAGCAGCCAAGTACAGTCATTTATGAACACTGAAGCTTTCTTT.

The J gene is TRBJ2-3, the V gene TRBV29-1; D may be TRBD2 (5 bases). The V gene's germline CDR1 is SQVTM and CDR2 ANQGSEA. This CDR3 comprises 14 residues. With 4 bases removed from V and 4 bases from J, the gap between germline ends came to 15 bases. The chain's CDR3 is CSVAAAYRADTQYF. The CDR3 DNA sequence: TGCAGCGTTGCAGCGGCATATAGGGCAGATACGCAGTATTTT.

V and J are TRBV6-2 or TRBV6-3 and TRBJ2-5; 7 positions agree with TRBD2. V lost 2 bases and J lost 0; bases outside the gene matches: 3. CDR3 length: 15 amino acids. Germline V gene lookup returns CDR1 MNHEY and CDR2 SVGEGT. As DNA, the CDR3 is TGTGCCAGCAGTTACGAGGGAGGGGACCAAGAGACCCAGTACTTC. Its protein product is CASSYEGGDQETQYF.

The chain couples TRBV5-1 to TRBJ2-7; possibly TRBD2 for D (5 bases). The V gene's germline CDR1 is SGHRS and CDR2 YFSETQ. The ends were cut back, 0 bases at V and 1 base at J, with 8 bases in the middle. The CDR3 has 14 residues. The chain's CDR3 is CASSLVRESYEQYF. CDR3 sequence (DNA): TGCGCCAGCAGCTTGGTCCGGGAATCCTACGAGCAGTACTTC.

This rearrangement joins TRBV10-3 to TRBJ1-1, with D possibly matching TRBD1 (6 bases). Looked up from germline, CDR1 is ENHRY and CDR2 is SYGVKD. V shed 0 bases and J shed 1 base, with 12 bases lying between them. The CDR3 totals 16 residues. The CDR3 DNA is TGTGCCATCAGTGAGTCCAACAGGGAGTCGAACACTGAAGCTTTCTTT. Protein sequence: CAISESNRESNTEAFF.

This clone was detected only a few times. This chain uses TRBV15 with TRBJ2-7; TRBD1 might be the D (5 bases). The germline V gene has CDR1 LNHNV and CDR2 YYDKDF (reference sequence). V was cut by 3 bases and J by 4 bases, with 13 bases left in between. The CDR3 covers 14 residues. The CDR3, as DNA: TGTGCCACCAGCAGGTGGCAGGGTGGTTACGAGCAGTACTTC. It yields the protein CATSRWQGGYEQYF.

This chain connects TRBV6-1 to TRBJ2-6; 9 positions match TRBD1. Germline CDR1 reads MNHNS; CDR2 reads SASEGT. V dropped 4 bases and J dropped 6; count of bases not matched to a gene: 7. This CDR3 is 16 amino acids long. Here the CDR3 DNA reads TGTGCCAGCAGTGGCAGGGACAGGGTGTTGGCCAACGTCCTGACTTTC. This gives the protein CASSGRDRVLANVLTF.

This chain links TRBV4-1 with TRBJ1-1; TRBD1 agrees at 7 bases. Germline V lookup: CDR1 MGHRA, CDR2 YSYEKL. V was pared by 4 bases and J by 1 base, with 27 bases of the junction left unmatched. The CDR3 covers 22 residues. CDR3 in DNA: TGCGCCAGCAGCCCCAGACTTAGGGACAGCTCCTCGTCAAAGGAACGGAACACTGAAGCTTTCTTT. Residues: CASSPRLRDSSSSKERNTEAFF.

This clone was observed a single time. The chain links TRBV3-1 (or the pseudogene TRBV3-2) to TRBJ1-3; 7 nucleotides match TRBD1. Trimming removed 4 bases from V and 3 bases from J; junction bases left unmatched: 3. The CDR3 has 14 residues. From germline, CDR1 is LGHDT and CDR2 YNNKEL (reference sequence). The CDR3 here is CASSPTGIGNTIYF. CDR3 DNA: TGTGCCAGCAGCCCGACAGGGATTGGAAACACCATATATTTT.

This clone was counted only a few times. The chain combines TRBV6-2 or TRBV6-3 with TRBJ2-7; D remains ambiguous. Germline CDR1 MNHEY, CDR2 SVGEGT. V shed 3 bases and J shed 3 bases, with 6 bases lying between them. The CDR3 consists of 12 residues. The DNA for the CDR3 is TGTGCCAGCAGTTATTTCATCTACGAGCAGTACTTC. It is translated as CASSYFIYEQYF.